These 19 T cell receptor beta chains were sequenced from one sample in a study of CD8 T cells in Susac syndrome. A quantity of roughly 0.5 to 1 ug RNA underwent reverse transcription using random hexamers. TCRdb reprocessed the immunoSEQ multiplex PCR reads via MiXCR and lists one record per CDR3 protein. The data hold more than 120,000 distinct CDR3 sequences, with 94% observed a single time. The source material was CD4+ T cells from PBMCs. Every receptor here comes from a human donor in good health.

V gene TRBV9 combines with J gene TRBJ2-3, with D hard to call. Per the germline V gene, CDR1 is SGDLS and CDR2 is YYNGEE. The CDR3 spans 15 residues. V shed 0 bases and J shed 1 base, with 9 bases lying between them. The CDR3, as DNA: TGTGCCAGCAGCGTAGGGGCGTCCCGCACAGATACGCAGTATTTT. This codes for CASSVGASRTDTQYF.

For this clonotype: A junction end diverges from the germline sequence, so it may reflect a read error. The chain carries TRBV10-3 and TRBJ2-7; 9 bases agree with TRBD2. Germline V gene sequence: CDR1 ENHRY, CDR2 SYGVKD. The CDR3 loop spans 15 amino acids. Here the CDR3 reads CAISEPLAGSYEQYF. The CDR3 DNA reads as TGTGCCATCAGTGAGCCCCTAGCGGGATCCTATGAGCAGTACTTC.

This chain links TRBV5-1 with TRBJ1-1, with D perhaps matching TRBD1 (5 bases). CDR1 is SGHRS and CDR2 is YFSETQ in the germline V gene. This CDR3 has 15 residues. Trimming left V 2 bases short and J 3 bases short, with 14 bases between. CDR3: CASSFSGGSDTEAFF. CDR3 sequence (DNA): TGCGCCAGCAGCTTCTCCGGGGGAAGCGACACTGAAGCTTTCTTT.

This clonotype was seen a handful of times. This sequence joins TRBV27 and TRBJ1-5; no firm D call. CDR3 length equals 15 residues. V was clipped by 6 bases and J by 5 bases, with 17 bases between them. Germline-derived CDR1 and CDR2 are MNHEY and SMNVEV (reference sequence). This CDR3 is CASSAQWGGDQPQHF. CDR3 bases: TGTGCCAGCAGCGCCCAATGGGGTGGCGATCAGCCCCAGCATTTT.

The chain carries TRBV29-1 and TRBJ2-7; D uncertain. Trimming removed 6 bases from V and 0 bases from J, with 6 bases in between. Germline V gene data show CDR1 as SQVTM and CDR2 as ANQGSEA. CDR3 length: 11 amino acids. The chain's CDR3 is CSVASSYEQYF. CDR3 nucleotide sequence: TGCAGCGTGGCCAGCTCCTACGAGCAGTACTTC.

This clonotype has only one observation. The rearrangement joins TRBV18 to TRBJ1-5; 11 bases agree with TRBD1. This CDR3 is 16 amino acids long. Germline loops: CDR1 KGHSH, CDR2 LQKENI. V lost 3 bases, J lost 2 bases, and 3 bases stayed unmatched. The DNA of the CDR3 is TGTGCCAGCTCACCCGGACAGGGGGCGGGCAATCAGCCCCAGCATTTT. It specifies CASSPGQGAGNQPQHF.

This sequence joins TRBV30 and TRBJ2-7, with a tentative D call TRBD2 (6 bases). Germline-derived CDR1 and CDR2 are GTSNPN and SVGIG (reference sequence). The CDR3 runs to 12 residues. The CDR3 is CVSSVSSYEQYF. In nucleotides, the CDR3 is TGTGTATCTAGCGTTAGCTCCTACGAGCAGTACTTC.

CDR3 sequence: CSVSKGGNQPQHF. CDR3 sequence (DNA): TGCAGCGTTTCTAAGGGGGGCAATCAGCCCCAGCATTTT. The genes are TRBV29-1 and TRBJ1-5; TRBD1 might be the D (6 bases). V gave up 5 bases and J gave up 2 bases, with 10 bases separating them. This CDR3 comprises 13 residues. Germline loops: CDR1 SQVTM, CDR2 ANQGSEA.

This clonotype has just one count. The gene calls are TRBV5-1 and TRBJ2-1, with D maybe TRBD2 (6 bases). Germline V gene data show CDR1 as SGHRS and CDR2 as YFSETQ. Trimming cost V 3 bases and J 4 bases, with 14 bases left between them. The CDR3 is 15 amino acids. CDR3 region: CASSSSGGLYNEQFF. The CDR3 DNA is TGCGCCAGCAGCTCCTCCGGGGGTCTGTACAATGAGCAGTTCTTC.

The chain combines TRBV10-3 with TRBJ1-2, with D hard to call. The V gene's germline CDR1 is ENHRY and CDR2 SYGVKD. The germline V and J ends were trimmed by 11 bases and 2 bases, with 21 bases remaining between them. This CDR3 comprises 15 residues. The CDR3 DNA is TGTGCCGCGACGGGAGAAGTAAAAGGGAACTATGGCTACACCTTC. Amino acids: CAATGEVKGNYGYTF.

This clonotype was counted a single time. V is TRBV4-1 and J is TRBJ2-1, with 7 bases identical to TRBD1. The CDR3 consists of 19 residues. V lost 0 bases, J lost 2 bases, and 13 bases stayed unmatched. Per germline, CDR1 MGHRA and CDR2 YSYEKL. CDR3 residues: CASSQDGPPDRATYNEQFF. The CDR3 nucleotides are TGCGCCAGCAGCCAAGATGGGCCGCCAGACAGGGCTACCTACAATGAGCAGTTCTTC.

The J gene is TRBJ2-5, the V gene TRBV6-2 or TRBV6-3; possibly TRBD2 for D (6 bases). The CDR3 is made up of 16 amino acids. Germline values: CDR1 MNHEY, CDR2 SVGEGT. The ends were cut back, 7 bases at V and 5 bases at J, with 23 bases in the middle. The CDR3 loop is CASTHPTGWREETQYF. DNA for the CDR3: TGTGCCAGCACCCACCCCACGGGCTGGAGGGAGGAGACCCAGTACTTC.

The chain links TRBV3-1 to TRBJ2-7, with D perhaps matching TRBD2 (5 bases). V lost 4 bases, J lost 7 bases, and 11 bases lay in between. The CDR3 contains 12 residues. Germline lookup yields CDR1 LGHDT and CDR2 YNNKEL (reference sequence). The CDR3 coding sequence is TGTGCCAGCAGCCTTCCGTCGGGAGAGCAGTACTTC. As protein: CASSLPSGEQYF.

The rearrangement uses TRBV7-8 and TRBJ1-3, with 9 positions matching TRBD1. The CDR3 consists of 15 residues. V dropped 8 bases and J dropped 4; count of bases not matched to a gene: 9. The germline V gene has CDR1 SGHVS and CDR2 FQNEAQ. The chain's CDR3 is CASSQLGQGGNTIYF. The CDR3 DNA follows: TGTGCCAGCTCTCAACTCGGACAGGGGGGAAACACCATATATTTT.

The rearrangement links TRBV29-1 to TRBJ2-7; 9 nucleotides agree with TRBD1. The trim removed 7 bases at V and 1 base at J, leaving 5 bases unmatched. Germline V gene data show CDR1 as SQVTM and CDR2 as ANQGSEA. The CDR3 runs to 13 residues. The CDR3 DNA reads as TGCAGCGCTAGACAGGGGGGATCCTACGAGCAGTACTTC. As protein: CSARQGGSYEQYF.

This sequence joins TRBV3-1 and TRBJ2-1; tentatively, D is TRBD1 (6 bases). The V and J ends lost 1 base and 6 bases respectively, with 13 bases between them. Germline V gene lookup returns CDR1 LGHDT and CDR2 YNNKEL (reference sequence). CDR3 length: 15 residues. DNA for the CDR3: TGTGCCAGCAGCCAAGGATGGGACACTTCCAATGAGCAGTTCTTC. Encoded protein: CASSQGWDTSNEQFF.

V gene TRBV9 combines with J gene TRBJ1-4, with 7 positions matching TRBD1. The CDR3 contains 14 residues. From germline, CDR1 is SGDLS and CDR2 YYNGEE. Unmatched junction bases numbered 0, after V lost 2 bases and J lost 2 bases. This CDR3 is CASSVTGTNEKLFF. In DNA form, the CDR3 reads TGTGCCAGCAGCGTGACAGGGACTAATGAAAAACTGTTTTTT.

J is TRBJ2-7 and V is TRBV20-1; a weak D match, TRBD1 (6 bases). Per germline, CDR1 DFQATT and CDR2 SNEGSKA (reference sequence). The ends were cut back, 3 bases at V and 3 bases at J, with 9 bases in the middle. CDR3 length: 12 amino acids. The CDR3 DNA sequence: TGCAGTGCTAGCGCGGACAGCTACGAGCAGTACTTC. Protein sequence: CSASADSYEQYF.

The rearrangement links TRBV6-6 to TRBJ2-4; unclear D gene. The CDR3 is 15 amino acids. Germline V gives CDR1 MNHNY, CDR2 SVGAGI (reference sequence). V lost 0 bases and J 7 bases, leaving 13 bases between the germline ends. CDR3 region: CASSYSRLGNNIQYF. The DNA for the CDR3 is TGTGCCAGCAGTTACTCGAGGTTAGGGAATAACATTCAGTACTTC.